These 21 T cell receptor beta chains were all obtained from the same sample, sequenced in a study of T cells in Graves' hyperthyroidism and ophthalmopathy. The CDR3 regions of TCR beta were amplified from RNA transcripts. The TCR CDR3 first-round RT-PCR relied on the HTBI primer set. TCRdb reanalysed the multiplex PCR reads using MiXCR and keeps one entry per CDR3 protein. The data contain about 680,000 distinct CDR3 sequences, approximately 40% of them singletons. The sequenced material came from blood. These receptors originate from a woman aged 40 to 50 with Graves' hyperthyroidism.

This clonotype was seen at least ten times. The V call is TRBV11-2, the J call TRBJ2-7, with a possible D match to TRBD2 (6 bases). This CDR3 has 12 residues. Trimming left V 5 bases short and J 12 bases short, with 17 bases between. CDR1 and CDR2 from the germline V gene are SGHAT and FQNNGV. The DNA for the CDR3 is TGTGCCAGCAGCCCAGGGACTGGCCAGGGGTACTTC. Its translation is CASSPGTGQGYF.

This rearrangement joins TRBV25-1 to TRBJ1-5; 7 bases line up with TRBD1. The V gene's germline CDR1 is MGHDK and CDR2 SYGVNS. Losses at the gene ends were 6 bases for V and 3 bases for J; bases not matched to a gene: 5. This CDR3 spans 14 amino acids. The CDR3 nucleotides are TGTGCCAGCAGGGAGGGACAGCCCAATCAGCCCCAGCATTTT. This sequence encodes CASREGQPNQPQHF. The variable domain in full, with the rest retrieved from reference TRBV25-1 and TRBJ1-5, is EADIYQTPRYLVIGTGKKITLECSQTMGHDKMYWYQQDPGMELHLIHYSYGVNSTEKGDLSSESTVSRIRTEHFPLTLESARPSHTSQYLCASREGQPNQPQHFGDGTRLSIL.

The table lists this clonotype with many counts. The chain has TRBV25-1 and TRBJ2-7, with D uncertain. This CDR3 comprises 15 residues. The V end was cut by 4 bases, the J end by 0 bases, with 13 bases between. Germline V lookup: CDR1 MGHDK, CDR2 SYGVNS. CDR3 DNA sequence: TGTGCCAGCAGTGTCCCGGGTAGTAGCTCCTACGAGCAGTACTTC. This codes for CASSVPGSSSYEQYF.

The V call is TRBV10-2, the J call TRBJ2-7, with D possibly called TRBD1 or TRBD2 (6 bases each). This CDR3 is built from 14 residues. The V end lost 3 bases, the J end lost 6 bases, and 15 bases lay between the germline ends. CDR1 is WSHSY and CDR2 is SAAADI in the germline V gene. CDR3 nucleotides: TGCGCCAGCAGTGATTGGGGGGCCCTGGGCGAGCAGTACTTC. It codes for CASSDWGALGEQYF.

This rearrangement joins TRBV20-1 to TRBJ1-1; D remains ambiguous. V was pared by 3 bases and J by 0 bases, with 8 bases between. This CDR3 is built from 13 residues. The germline CDR1 and CDR2 sequences are DFQATT and SNEGSKA (reference sequence). CDR3 sequence (DNA): TGCAGTGCTAGCCGACGATTGAACACTGAAGCTTTCTTT. Translated, it gives CSASRRLNTEAFF.

In its sample, this clonotype was seen many times. This chain connects TRBV19 to TRBJ1-1; D remains ambiguous. Germline CDR1 reads LNHDA; CDR2 reads SQIVND (reference sequence). V was pared by 11 bases and J by 4 bases, with 11 bases between. CDR3 length: 11 residues. The CDR3 DNA follows: TGTGCCGGGCTCCGGGGCACTGAAGCTTTCTTT. Its protein is CAGLRGTEAFF.

V is TRBV12-5 and J is TRBJ1-1; no reliable D call. The V and J ends lost 10 bases and 4 bases respectively, with 10 bases between them. CDR1 and CDR2 from the germline V gene are LGHNT and FRNRAP. The CDR3 runs 11 residues. The CDR3 sequence is CATETGTEAFF. CDR3 bases: TGTGCTACCGAGACGGGCACTGAAGCTTTCTTT.

This clonotype was counted many times. The chain links TRBV19 to TRBJ2-5; D is unclear. Germline CDR1 reads LNHDA; CDR2 reads SQIVND (reference sequence). This CDR3 spans 15 amino acids. Trimming cost V 7 bases and J 3 bases, with 18 bases left between them. CDR3 sequence (DNA): TGTGCCAGTACCCGTTCTCCCCGCCCGGAAGAGACCCAGTACTTC. Its protein product is CASTRSPRPEETQYF.

As concerns this clonotype: The junction does not match germline at one end; this may be a read error. The CDR3 DNA is TGTGCCAGCAGCTTGGGTTGGGGGACGGAGACTTTCTTT. It is translated as CASSLGWGTETFF. V and J are TRBV5-1 and TRBJ1-1; tentative D call: TRBD1 (5 bases). Germline CDR1 and CDR2: SGHRS and YFSETQ. The CDR3 contains 13 residues. The full variable domain, completed using reference TRBV5-1 and TRBJ1-1, is KAGVTQTPRYLIKTRGQQVTLSCSPISGHRSVSWYQQTPGQGLQFLFEYFSETQRNKGNFPGRFSGRQFSNSRSEMNVSTLELGDSALYLCASSLGWGTETFFGQGTRLTVV.

With regard to this clonotype: A read error may account for a junction end that differs from germline. The chain links TRBV9 to TRBJ2-5, with D possibly matching TRBD1 (6 bases). The CDR3 is 17 residues long. Germline V gene data show CDR1 as SGDLS and CDR2 as YYNGEE. CDR3 residues: CASGVAAGPDSQETQYF. In DNA, the CDR3 is TGTGCCAGCGGCGTAGCCGCTGGGCCGGACAGCCAAGAGACCCAGTACTTC.

The chain uses TRBV7-2 and TRBJ2-3; 8 nucleotides match TRBD2. J lost 4 bases, V lost 5 bases, and 11 bases had no gene match. The CDR3 length is 16 residues. The germline V gene encodes CDR1 SGHTA and CDR2 FQGNSA. Here the CDR3 reads CASSGSGGASADTQYF. CDR3 DNA: TGTGCCAGCAGCGGTTCCGGGGGGGCGTCGGCAGATACGCAGTATTTT.

This clonotype has only a few counts. The chain is built from TRBV19 and TRBJ1-5; 7 nucleotides agree with TRBD1. After removal of 6 bases from V and 0 bases from J, the junction contained 5 bases not matched to a gene. The CDR3 has 15 amino acids. Germline loops: CDR1 LNHDA, CDR2 SQIVND (reference sequence). This CDR3 is CASSQGTVSNQPQHF. The CDR3 DNA follows: TGTGCCAGTAGCCAAGGGACAGTTAGCAATCAGCCCCAGCATTTT.

A note on this clonotype: This may arise from a read error, as a much more abundant clone is one base away. The chain recombines TRBV4-3 with TRBJ1-1; the D is unclear. CDR1 and CDR2 (germline): LGHNA, YSLEER. This CDR3 is 13 amino acids long. With 2 bases removed from V and 8 bases from J, the gap between germline ends came to 12 bases. CDR3 coding DNA: TGCGCCAGCAGCCAAACGCGAGCTGTGGAAGCTTTCTTT. It specifies CASSQTRAVEAFF.

This clonotype was picked up a small number of times. The V and J genes are TRBV12-3 or TRBV12-4 and TRBJ2-5, with no clear D. This CDR3 contains 14 residues. V lost 4 bases to trimming and J lost 6 bases, with 15 bases between them. This CDR3 reads CASSYGIGEKTQYF. The CDR3 nucleotides read TGTGCCAGCAGTTACGGTATTGGCGAGAAGACCCAGTACTTC.

The rearrangement uses TRBV15 and TRBJ2-5; D unclear. This CDR3 has 12 residues. Trimming left V 5 bases short and J 1 base short, with 5 bases between. From germline, CDR1 is LNHNV and CDR2 YYDKDF (reference sequence). Here the CDR3 reads CATSSTQETQYF. The CDR3 DNA follows: TGTGCCACCAGCTCTACCCAAGAGACCCAGTACTTC.

Ten or more counts support this clonotype. The gene calls are TRBV27 and TRBJ1-2, with TRBD1 matching over 7 bases. The length of the CDR3 is 13 residues. V trimming: 3 bases; J trimming: 8 bases; junction bases outside the gene matches: 6. Germline V CDR1 and CDR2: MNHEY, SMNVEV (reference sequence). CDR3: CASSLVQGSGYTF. The CDR3 DNA is TGTGCCAGCAGTTTGGTACAGGGGAGCGGCTACACCTTC.

A note on this clonotype: At one end, the junction sequence differs from germline, possibly due to a read error. V is TRBV6-1 and J is TRBJ1-4, with a possible D match to TRBD1 (5 bases). CDR1 and CDR2 from the germline V gene are MNHNS and SASEGT. The CDR3 has 15 residues. This chain's CDR3 is CASSEAGPTNGKLFF. The CDR3 bases are TGTGCCAGCAGTGAAGCGGGACCAACTAATGGAAAACTGTTTTTT.

The chain is built from TRBV20-1 and TRBJ1-1, with a possible D match to TRBD1 (5 bases). CDR3 length: 15 residues. V shed 7 bases and J shed 0 bases, with 18 bases lying between them. Germline CDR1 DFQATT, CDR2 SNEGSKA (reference sequence). CDR3 nucleotide sequence: TGCAGTGTGGGCGGGATAGGGGCAATGAACACTGAAGCTTTCTTT. Translated: CSVGGIGAMNTEAFF.

This clonotype was recorded a few times. The chain links TRBV20-1 to TRBJ1-2, with D perhaps matching TRBD1 (5 bases). The V gene lost 6 bases and the J gene lost 2 bases, with 10 bases spanning the gap. The CDR3 runs 12 residues. Looked up from germline, CDR1 is DFQATT and CDR2 is SNEGSKA (reference sequence). In DNA form, the CDR3 reads TGCAGTGCCCGACAGTCCAACTATGGCTACACCTTC. Protein: CSARQSNYGYTF.

In the case of this clonotype: With a much larger clone just one base away, this may be a read error. The chain recombines TRBV7-2 with TRBJ1-4; maybe TRBD1 (6 bases). The CDR3 contains 15 residues. V gave up 5 bases and J gave up 12 bases, with 22 bases separating them. Germline CDR1 is SGHTA and CDR2 is FQGNSA. The CDR3 DNA sequence: TGTGCCAGCAGCCTCTCAGGGACATGGGGGGAAGAACTGTTTTTT. This encodes CASSLSGTWGEELFF.

The V call is TRBV7-2, the J call TRBJ2-7; 16 nucleotides align to TRBD2. J lost 9 bases, V lost 2 bases, and 10 bases had no gene match. This CDR3 spans 17 amino acids. The germline V gene has CDR1 SGHTA and CDR2 FQGNSA. The CDR3 here is CASSLTGTSGGAARQYF. In nucleotides, the CDR3 is TGTGCCAGCAGCTTAACCGGGACTAGCGGGGGGGCCGCTAGGCAGTACTTC.